This T cell receptor (beta chain) was documented in a study of blood T cell repertoires in COVID-19. Study at large: Spain, Italy and the United States supplied samples that represented acute and convalescent COVID-19. The analysed material was cDNA or gDNA that came from T cells, B-cell-depleted T cells, or PBMCs.

Assay: immunoSEQ multiplex PCR; the TCRdb copy retains only in-frame clones and omits some. Of tens of thousands of clones in the sample, around 85% were seen once. The Seattle patients, enrolled during active infection, were followed longitudinally. The CDR3 contains 13 residues. CDR1 is SQVTM and CDR2 is ANQGSEA in the germline V gene. The V gene end was trimmed by 6 bases and the J gene end by 4 bases; junction bases not matched to a gene: 6. This rearrangement joins TRBV29-1 to TRBJ1-5; the match to TRBD1 covers 7 bases. The origin of this receptor is a woman aged 55-69 years with COVID-19, enrolled during active disease. The source material was peripheral blood. The chain's CDR3 is CSVAGQPNQPQHF. CDR3 in DNA: TGCAGCGTGGCGGGACAGCCTAATCAGCCCCAGCATTTT.